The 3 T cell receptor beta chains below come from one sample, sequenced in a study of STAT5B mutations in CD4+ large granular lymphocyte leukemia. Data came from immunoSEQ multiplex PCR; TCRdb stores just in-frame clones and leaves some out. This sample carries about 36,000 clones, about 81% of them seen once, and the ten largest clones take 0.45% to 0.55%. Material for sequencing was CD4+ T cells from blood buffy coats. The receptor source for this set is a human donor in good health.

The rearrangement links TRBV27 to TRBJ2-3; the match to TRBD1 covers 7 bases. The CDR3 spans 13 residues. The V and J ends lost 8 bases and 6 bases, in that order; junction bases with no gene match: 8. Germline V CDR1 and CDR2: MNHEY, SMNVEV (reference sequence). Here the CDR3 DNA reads TGTGCCAGCCAACACCCGACAGGGGATACGCAGTATTTT. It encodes CASQHPTGDTQYF.

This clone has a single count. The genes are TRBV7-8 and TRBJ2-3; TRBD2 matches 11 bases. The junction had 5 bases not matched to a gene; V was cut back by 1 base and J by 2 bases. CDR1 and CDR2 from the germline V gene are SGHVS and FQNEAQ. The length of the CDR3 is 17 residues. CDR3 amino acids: CASSLVGTSGFTDTQYF. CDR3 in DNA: TGTGCCAGCAGCTTAGTGGGGACTAGCGGATTCACAGATACGCAGTATTTT.

For the CDR3, the DNA is TGTGCCAGCAGCCCCATGACAGGGACGGGAGGCTACACCTTC. Its translation: CASSPMTGTGGYTF. This chain links TRBV5-6 with TRBJ1-2, with 7 bases that match TRBD1. The ends lost 4 bases at V and 8 bases at J; junction bases unmatched: 11. The CDR3 has 14 residues. The germline V gene has CDR1 SGHDT and CDR2 YYEEEE.